The rows below give T cell receptor beta chains drawn from one sample of a study of Ad26.COV2.S vaccination and SARS-CoV-2 variants. This table comes from immunoSEQ multiplex PCR, and its TCRdb copy is limited to in-frame clones, with some not included. The sample has about 390,000 clones; approximately 90% are singletons. The sequencing here drew on peripheral blood, taken in a trial of Ad26.COV2.S vaccine versus placebo. These receptors came from a person between 18 and 65 years old who received the Ad26.COV2.S COVID-19 vaccine or a placebo. Each CDR3 is given with its conserved first and last residue.

len	v_gene	j_gene	CDR3aa
17	TRBV18	TRBJ2-1	CASSPPIWADSYNEQFF
14	TRBV3-1/TRBV3-2	TRBJ1-3	CASSKKDRGNTIYF
16	TRBV27	TRBJ1-5	CASSLSGQGLYQPQHF
13	TRBV5-4	TRBJ2-1	CASSLTRGNEQFF
15	TRBV3-1/TRBV3-2	TRBJ2-1	CASSLHIGYNNEQFF
13	TRBV3-1/TRBV3-2	TRBJ1-1	CASSNGHGSNSFF
12	TRBV23-1	TRBJ1-2	CANLTGLGGYTF
13	TRBV4-2	TRBJ2-5	CASSQALMGTQYF
15	TRBV4-3	TRBJ2-1	CASSQPGHSRNEQFF
16	TRBV11-2	TRBJ2-5	CASSLNAGQGVETQYF
13	TRBV23-1	TRBJ2-4	CASSQKVWGIQYF
14	TRBV6-5	TRBJ2-2	CASGRGTNTGELFF
11	TRBV29-1	TRBJ1-1	CSVVWGHEAFF
14	TRBV7-9	TRBJ2-7	CASSLGAVFYEQYF
16	TRBV11-2	TRBJ2-3	CASSLGATSSQDTQYF
13	TRBV14	TRBJ1-1	CASSQSQGTEAFF
13	TRBV7-9	TRBJ1-3	CASRSYSGNTIYF
16	TRBV10-3	TRBJ2-1	CAISEYQLAENNEQFF
13	TRBV12-3/TRBV12-4	TRBJ1-2	CASTPDRNYGYTF
12	TRBV3-1/TRBV3-2	TRBJ2-1	CASSQTNNEQFF
15	TRBV5-1	TRBJ2-2	CASSSGQGSTGELFF
15	TRBV4-2	TRBJ2-5	CASSQGADFQETQYF
13	TRBV5-8	TRBJ1-2	CASSPRTIYGYTF
17	TRBV18	TRBJ2-7	CASSRPGPKLSSYEQYF
13	TRBV5-6	TRBJ2-1	CASSLGTNNEQFF
13	TRBV5-1	TRBJ1-4	CASSLGGSGKLFF
18	TRBV2	TRBJ1-6	CASSDRFAGRPYNSPLHF
13	TRBV5-1	TRBJ2-1	CASRGAPSHEQFF
14	TRBV5-5	TRBJ2-3	CASNRDGERDTQYF
17	TRBV6-1	TRBJ1-5	CASSEPSTGYSNQPQHF
16	TRBV4-1	TRBJ1-5	CASSQEGQGVGQPQHF
14	TRBV6-5	TRBJ1-2	CASSPAGVIYGYTF
16	TRBV14	TRBJ1-3	CASSQSSWTGGNTIYF
13	TRBV12-3/TRBV12-4	TRBJ1-1	CASSFGDRGWAFF
16	TRBV19	TRBJ2-2	CASTTKSSKNTGELFF
15	TRBV19	TRBJ2-1	CASSPPGREYNEQFF
12	TRBV12-3/TRBV12-4	TRBJ2-7	CASSGRVGEQYF
13	TRBV6-2/TRBV6-3	TRBJ1-2	CASSYGQGGGYTF
17	TRBV11-2	TRBJ2-7	CASSSSQYGRGGNEQYF
15	TRBV28	TRBJ2-7	CASSPDRERSYEQYF
15	TRBV9	TRBJ1-6	CASSLRGFQNSPLHF
15	TRBV6-4	TRBJ2-3	CASSAGDRLTDTQYF
15	TRBV10-1	TRBJ2-5	CASSEEPGDEETQYF
11	TRBV4-1	TRBJ2-7	CASSQSSRQYF
15	TRBV7-9	TRBJ1-3	CASSLGALSGNTIYF
12	TRBV29-1	TRBJ1-2	CSVERGEYGYTF
14	TRBV3-1/TRBV3-2	TRBJ2-5	CASSQEEGGETQYF
14	TRBV11-1	TRBJ1-6	CASTRGSYNSPLHF
12	TRBV30	TRBJ1-5	CAWSDTNQPQHF